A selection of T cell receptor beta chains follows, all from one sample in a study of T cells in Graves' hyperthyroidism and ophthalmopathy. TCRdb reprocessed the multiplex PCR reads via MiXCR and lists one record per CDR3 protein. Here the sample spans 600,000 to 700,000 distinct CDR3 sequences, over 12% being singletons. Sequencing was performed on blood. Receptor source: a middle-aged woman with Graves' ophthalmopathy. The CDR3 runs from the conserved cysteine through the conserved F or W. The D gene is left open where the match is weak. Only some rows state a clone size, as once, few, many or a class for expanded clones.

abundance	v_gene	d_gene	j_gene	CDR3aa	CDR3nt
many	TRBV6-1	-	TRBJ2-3	CASRPQRSTDTQYF	TGTGCCAGCAGACCACAGCGGAGCACAGATACGCAGTATTTT
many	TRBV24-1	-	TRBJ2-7	CATSDPGTAAGEQYF	TGTGCCACCAGTGATCCCGGGACAGCAGCGGGAGAGCAGTACTTC
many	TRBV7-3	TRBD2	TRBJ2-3	CASSLMPSGSTDTQYF	TGTGCCAGCAGCTTAATGCCTAGCGGGAGCACAGATACGCAGTATTTT
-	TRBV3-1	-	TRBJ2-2	CASSQSLGLADGELFF	TGTGCCAGCAGCCAATCACTCGGGCTAGCCGACGGGGAGCTGTTTTTT
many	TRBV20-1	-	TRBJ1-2	CSAPSYLGNYGYTF	TGCAGTGCCCCCAGTTATCTAGGGAACTATGGCTACACCTTC
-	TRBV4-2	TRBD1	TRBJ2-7	CASSRRTGGIAYEQYF	TGTGCCAGCAGCCGGAGGACAGGGGGTATCGCCTACGAGCAGTACTTC
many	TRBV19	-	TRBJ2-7	CASSTRDSIYEQYF	TGTGCCAGTAGTACTCGGGACTCTATCTACGAGCAGTACTTC
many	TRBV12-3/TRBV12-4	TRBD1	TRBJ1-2	CASSVQGAWGYTF	TGTGCCAGCAGCGTACAGGGGGCATGGGGCTACACCTTC
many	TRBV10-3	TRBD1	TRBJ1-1	CAIKGQGNTEAFF	TGTGCCATCAAAGGACAGGGGAACACTGAAGCTTTCTTT
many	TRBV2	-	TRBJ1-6	CASTQGARNSPLHF	TGTGCCAGCACTCAGGGTGCTAGGAATTCACCCCTCCACTTT
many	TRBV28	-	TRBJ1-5	CASSLVTLGQPQHF	TGTGCCAGCAGTTTGGTAACGCTGGGGCAGCCCCAGCATTTT
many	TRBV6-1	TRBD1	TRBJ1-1	CASRGDSSALNTEAFF	TGTGCCAGCAGGGGGGACAGTTCAGCGTTGAACACTGAAGCTTTCTTT
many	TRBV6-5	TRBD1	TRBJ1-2	CASSYSRSGGGYTF	TGTGCCAGCAGTTACTCGAGATCAGGGGGCGGCTACACCTTC
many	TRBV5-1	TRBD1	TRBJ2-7	CASSRIGDSYEQYF	TGCGCCAGCAGCCGGATAGGGGACAGCTACGAGCAGTACTTC
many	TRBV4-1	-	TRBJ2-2	CASSQGTQGLGELFF	TGCGCCAGCAGCCAAGGAACGCAGGGCTTGGGGGAGCTGTTTTTT
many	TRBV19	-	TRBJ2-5	CASTQGWGEETQYF	TGTGCCAGTACTCAGGGGTGGGGGGAAGAGACCCAGTACTTC